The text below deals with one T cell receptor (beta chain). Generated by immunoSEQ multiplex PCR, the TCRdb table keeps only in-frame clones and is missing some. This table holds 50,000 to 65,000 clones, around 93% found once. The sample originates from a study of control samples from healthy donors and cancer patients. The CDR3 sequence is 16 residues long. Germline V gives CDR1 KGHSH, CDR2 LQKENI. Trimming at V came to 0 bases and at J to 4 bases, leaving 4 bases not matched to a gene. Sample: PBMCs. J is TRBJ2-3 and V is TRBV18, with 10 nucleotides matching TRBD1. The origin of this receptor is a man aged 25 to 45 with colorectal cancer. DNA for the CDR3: TGTGCCAGCTCACCACCGACAGGGGGCCTCGCAGATACGCAGTATTTT. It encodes CASSPPTGGLADTQYF.